Following are 7 T cell receptor beta chains from one sample sequenced in a study of blood T cell repertoires in COVID-19. Using immunoSEQ multiplex PCR, the repertoire was profiled, and TCRdb retains in-frame clones only, with some absent. The table shows some 130,000 clones, with roughly 91% occurring only once. The sample taken for sequencing was peripheral blood. These receptors all stem from a man in his 60s with COVID-19, enrolled during active disease.

The J gene is TRBJ2-7, the V gene TRBV15; 11 positions agree with TRBD2. Germline V CDR1 and CDR2: LNHNV, YYDKDF (reference sequence). Trimming cost V 8 bases and J 4 bases; bases outside gene matches: 4. The CDR3 loop spans 13 amino acids. Here the CDR3 DNA reads TGTGCCACCCGGCTAGCGGGGGGATACGAGCAGTACTTC. This gives the protein CATRLAGGYEQYF.

This clone appeared many times. The gene calls are TRBV9 and TRBJ2-7, with a weak D call TRBD1 (6 bases). The CDR3 is made up of 14 amino acids. CDR1 and CDR2 from the germline V gene are SGDLS and YYNGEE. Trimming cost V 0 bases and J 3 bases, with 10 bases left between them. In DNA, the CDR3 is TGTGCCAGCAGCGTAGAACAGGGTAACTACGAGCAGTACTTC. The encoded protein is CASSVEQGNYEQYF.

The chain joins TRBV28 to TRBJ1-5; D gene unclear. Trimming left V 5 bases short and J 0 bases short, with 5 bases between. The germline gives CDR1 MDHEN, CDR2 SYDVKM. The CDR3 is made up of 13 amino acids. The DNA of the CDR3 is TGTGCCAGCAGTCGGGGTAGCAATCAGCCCCAGCATTTT. Amino acid sequence: CASSRGSNQPQHF.

V usage is TRBV19 and J usage is TRBJ1-5; 7 bases are a match to TRBD1. CDR3 length: 14 residues. V lost 3 bases to trimming and J lost 2 bases; unmatched junction nucleotides: 1. The germline gives CDR1 LNHDA, CDR2 SQIVND (reference sequence). The CDR3 region is CASSITGGNQPQHF. CDR3 coding DNA: TGTGCCAGTAGTATCACAGGGGGCAATCAGCCCCAGCATTTT.

The chain is built from TRBV6-5 and TRBJ1-2; possibly TRBD1 for D (6 bases). V dropped 5 bases and J dropped 7 bases, with 14 bases sitting between them. The CDR3 has 13 residues. CDR1 and CDR2 (germline): MNHEY, SVGAGI. CDR3 nucleotide sequence: TGTGCCAGCAGTCTACAGGGCAAGGGTGGCTACACCTTC. Translation gives CASSLQGKGGYTF.

This clone was counted once. The chain uses TRBV12-3 or TRBV12-4 and TRBJ1-1; TRBD1 agrees at 7 bases. The J segment lost 5 bases and the V segment lost 6 bases, leaving 6 bases of the junction unmatched. The CDR3 consists of 13 residues. As DNA, the CDR3 is TGTGCCAGCAGCACTGACAGGGTAACTGAAGCTTTCTTT. It encodes CASSTDRVTEAFF.

CDR3 region: CASSEALIRGGEQFF. The CDR3 region has the DNA TGTGCCAGCAGTGAAGCGCTAATCCGGGGGGGAGAGCAGTTCTTC. The chain recombines TRBV6-1 with TRBJ2-1, with 8 bases lining up with TRBD2. Germline values: CDR1 MNHNS, CDR2 SASEGT. The CDR3 covers 15 residues. The J segment lost 10 bases and the V segment lost 0 bases, leaving 8 bases of the junction unmatched.